These 25 T cell receptor beta chains were sequenced from one sample in a study of blood T cell repertoires in COVID-19. Only in-frame clones appear in the TCRdb table, and some are missing; sequencing was by immunoSEQ multiplex PCR. The sample carries around 250,000 clones, about 84% recorded once. The sequenced sample consisted of peripheral blood. The receptors were sampled from a man older than 75 with acute or convalescent COVID-19.

V and J are TRBV5-6 and TRBJ2-1; 8 bases are shared with TRBD1. Looked up from germline, CDR1 is SGHDT and CDR2 is YYEEEE. Unmatched junction bases numbered 2, after V lost 0 bases and J lost 0 bases. The CDR3 covers 16 residues. CDR3 sequence (DNA): TGTGCCAGCAGCTTGGGTGGACAGGGCTCCTACAATGAGCAGTTCTTC. Protein product: CASSLGGQGSYNEQFF.

The chain uses TRBV10-3 and TRBJ2-7; 11 positions agree with TRBD2. The CDR3 loop spans 15 amino acids. Per the germline V gene, CDR1 is ENHRY and CDR2 is SYGVKD. V dropped 3 bases and J dropped 2; count of bases not matched to a gene: 3. In DNA, the CDR3 is TGTGCCATCAGTGACCTAGCGGGAGGTCCCTACGAGCAGTACTTC. Translated, it gives CAISDLAGGPYEQYF.

This chain links TRBV7-9 with TRBJ2-7; a possible D gene is TRBD2 (6 bases). CDR1 is SEHNR and CDR2 is FQNEAQ in the germline V gene (reference sequence). The length of the CDR3 is 17 residues. The V end lost 1 base, the J end lost 0 bases, and 16 bases lay between the germline ends. The CDR3 sequence: CASSLGGRGGLSYEQYF. CDR3 nucleotide sequence: TGTGCCAGCAGCTTAGGCGGACGGGGAGGTCTCTCCTACGAGCAGTACTTC.

The rearrangement joins TRBV11-3 to TRBJ2-3; D perhaps matches TRBD1 (6 bases). This CDR3 comprises 16 residues. Deletions cut 3 bases from V and 3 bases from J, with 16 bases between. CDR1 and CDR2 from the germline V gene are SGHNT and YENEEA. The CDR3 bases are TGTGCCAGCAGCTTCTCCCTGGCAGGGGCGACAGATACGCAGTATTTT. It yields the protein CASSFSLAGATDTQYF.

This chain joins TRBV3-1 (or the pseudogene TRBV3-2) and TRBJ2-7; TRBD2 agrees at 9 bases. CDR3 size: 17 residues. Unmatched junction bases numbered 10, after V lost 0 bases and J lost 4 bases. Germline lookup yields CDR1 LGHDT and CDR2 YNNKEL (reference sequence). This chain's CDR3 is CASSQDRSLAGRYEQYF. CDR3 coding DNA: TGTGCCAGCAGCCAAGACAGATCCCTAGCGGGAAGGTACGAGCAGTACTTC.

The chain combines TRBV6-4 with TRBJ1-1; 11 bases fit TRBD1. The V and J ends lost 7 bases and 8 bases, in that order; junction bases with no gene match: 9. The CDR3 is made up of 14 amino acids. The V gene's germline CDR1 is MRHNA and CDR2 SNTAGT. The CDR3 coding sequence is TGTGCCAGCACCCCAGGACAGGGGGCAACGGAAGCTTTCTTT. This encodes CASTPGQGATEAFF.

As DNA, the CDR3 is TGTGCCAGCAGCTCGTCCGGAGGGGACAGGAATCAGCCCCAGCATTTT. Its translation: CASSSSGGDRNQPQHF. This chain uses TRBV28 with TRBJ1-5; 8 nucleotides align to TRBD1. Germline assignment: CDR1 MDHEN and CDR2 SYDVKM. The CDR3 sequence is 16 residues long. J lost 4 bases, V lost 6 bases, and 11 bases had no gene match.

The chain joins TRBV7-9 to TRBJ1-1; no clear D. This CDR3 comprises 11 residues. From germline, CDR1 is SEHNR and CDR2 FQNEAQ (reference sequence). V was cut by 3 bases and J by 6 bases, with 5 bases left in between. The CDR3 here is CASSFSAEAFF. CDR3 sequence (DNA): TGTGCCAGCAGCTTTTCAGCTGAAGCTTTCTTT.

V gene TRBV13 combines with J gene TRBJ2-7; the D gene is possibly TRBD2 (5 bases). CDR3 length: 13 amino acids. The V end was cut by 3 bases, the J end by 5 bases, with 11 bases between. The germline gives CDR1 PRHDT, CDR2 FYEKMQ (reference sequence). CDR3 DNA: TGTGCCAGCAGCTTCCGAGGGTCCAACGAGCAGTACTTC. It specifies CASSFRGSNEQYF.

The genes are TRBV7-2 and TRBJ2-7, with 7 bases aligning to TRBD1. J was trimmed by 6 bases and V by 5 bases; bases with no gene match: 7. This CDR3 contains 13 residues. The germline V gene has CDR1 SGHTA and CDR2 FQGNSA. This chain's CDR3 is CASSVGQVGEQYF. In DNA, the CDR3 is TGTGCCAGCAGCGTCGGACAGGTGGGCGAGCAGTACTTC.

V is TRBV27 and J is TRBJ1-1; D not resolved. The CDR3 length is 14 residues. Germline V lookup: CDR1 MNHEY, CDR2 SMNVEV (reference sequence). V was shortened by 6 bases and J by 3 bases, with 14 bases between the two germline ends. The CDR3 sequence: CASSPASGDTEAFF. Written as DNA, the CDR3 is TGTGCCAGCAGCCCCGCCTCCGGGGACACTGAAGCTTTCTTT.

The J gene is TRBJ2-7, the V gene TRBV3-1 (or the pseudogene TRBV3-2), with TRBD1 identical over 7 bases. After removal of 3 bases from V and 6 bases from J, the junction contained 11 bases not matched to a gene. The CDR3 is 15 residues long. Germline lookup yields CDR1 LGHDT and CDR2 YNNKEL (reference sequence). The CDR3 here is CASSHRQGVMGEQYF. CDR3 DNA: TGTGCCAGCAGCCACAGGCAGGGGGTGATGGGCGAGCAGTACTTC.

The chain is built from TRBV7-3 and TRBJ2-7, with 8 positions matching TRBD1. V trimming: 4 bases; J trimming: 0 bases; junction bases outside the gene matches: 2. The germline V gene encodes CDR1 SGHTA and CDR2 FQGTGA. The CDR3 is made up of 14 amino acids. The CDR3 is CASSWDRFSYEQYF. Written as DNA, the CDR3 is TGTGCCAGCAGCTGGGACAGGTTCTCCTACGAGCAGTACTTC.

The V call is TRBV6-4, the J call TRBJ2-2; 9 bases align to TRBD2. This CDR3 region has 14 residues. Germline V gene sequence: CDR1 MRHNA, CDR2 SNTAGT. V was clipped by 6 bases and J by 4 bases; unmatched bases: 3. The CDR3 DNA is TGTGCCAGCAGAAAGACTAGCGGCACCGGGGAGCTGTTTTTT. Its translation: CASRKTSGTGELFF.

This chain connects TRBV28 to TRBJ2-7; D is possibly TRBD1 (6 bases). Germline loops: CDR1 MDHEN, CDR2 SYDVKM. Trimming pared 4 bases from V and 4 bases from J, leaving 8 bases between. The CDR3 runs to 12 residues. The CDR3 loop reads CASSWTAYEQYF. CDR3 nucleotides: TGTGCCAGCAGTTGGACAGCTTACGAGCAGTACTTC.

This clone was counted a single time. The rearrangement links TRBV28 to TRBJ1-2; possible D gene TRBD1, 6 bases. CDR3 length: 15 residues. Germline values: CDR1 MDHEN, CDR2 SYDVKM. Between the trimmed V and J ends, which lost 1 base and 2 bases, there was a span of 11 bases. CDR3 sequence (DNA): TGTGCCAGCAGTTTATACTCAGGGGCGAACTATGGCTACACCTTC. This translates into CASSLYSGANYGYTF.

This chain links TRBV7-2 with TRBJ2-5, with 9 bases aligning to TRBD2. The CDR3 runs to 16 residues. V shed 3 bases and J 4 bases; nucleotides not matched to a gene: 9. Germline V gene lookup returns CDR1 SGHTA and CDR2 FQGNSA. The CDR3 coding sequence is TGTGCCAGCAGCTTCCTGGCGGGGGGGCGGGGAGAGACCCAGTACTTC. Residues: CASSFLAGGRGETQYF.

The chain joins TRBV25-1 to TRBJ2-4, with 7 bases aligning to TRBD1. V was pared by 2 bases and J by 6 bases, with 1 base of the junction left unmatched. The CDR3 has 13 residues. CDR1 and CDR2 from the germline V gene are MGHDK and SYGVNS. CDR3 residues: CASSENRGNIQYF. CDR3 nucleotides: TGTGCCAGCAGTGAAAACAGGGGAAACATTCAGTACTTC.

V is TRBV4-3 and J is TRBJ1-4; 7 bases agree with TRBD1. Germline CDR1 reads LGHNA; CDR2 reads YSLEER. V lost 3 bases to trimming and J lost 10 bases; unmatched junction nucleotides: 11. CDR3 size: 15 residues. This CDR3 reads CASSQGRDRAAKLFF. CDR3 nucleotides: TGCGCCAGCAGCCAGGGCCGGGACAGAGCTGCAAAACTGTTTTTT.

The chain couples TRBV7-2 to TRBJ2-3; 10 bases agree with TRBD2. This CDR3 has 15 amino acids. Germline V gives CDR1 SGHTA, CDR2 FQGNSA. V lost 3 bases to trimming and J lost 1 base; unmatched junction nucleotides: 1. The CDR3 loop reads CASSLLAGGTDTQYF. Here the CDR3 DNA reads TGTGCCAGCAGCTTGCTAGCGGGGGGCACAGATACGCAGTATTTT.

This rearrangement joins TRBV6-1 to TRBJ2-3; TRBD1 agrees at 9 bases. Germline lookup yields CDR1 MNHNS and CDR2 SASEGT. This CDR3 region has 15 residues. V was clipped by 3 bases and J by 0 bases; unmatched bases: 1. This chain's CDR3 is CASSEDRGSTDTQYF. Here the CDR3 DNA reads TGTGCCAGCAGTGAGGACAGGGGAAGCACAGATACGCAGTATTTT.

The chain combines TRBV5-1 with TRBJ2-7; D is perhaps TRBD1 (6 bases). The CDR3 length is 14 residues. CDR1 is SGHRS, CDR2 YFSETQ, per germline. V dropped 5 bases and J dropped 2 bases, with 14 bases sitting between them. CDR3 nucleotides: TGCGCCAGCAGTCCCGGGACACAGACCTACGAGCAGTACTTC. It encodes CASSPGTQTYEQYF.

The chain has TRBV3-1 (or the pseudogene TRBV3-2) and TRBJ2-5; the match to TRBD2 covers 11 bases. V was pared by 4 bases and J by 4 bases, with 8 bases of the junction left unmatched. CDR1 LGHDT and CDR2 YNNKEL come from the germline V gene (reference sequence). The CDR3 runs to 16 residues. CDR3 sequence reads: CASSPPGLAGGETQYF. The CDR3 nucleotides are TGTGCCAGCAGCCCCCCCGGGCTAGCGGGAGGAGAGACCCAGTACTTC.

CDR3 nucleotides: TGTGCCAGTCGCCGGGACAGCGCTGGAAACACCATATATTTT. Its protein product is CASRRDSAGNTIYF. J is TRBJ1-3 and V is TRBV19; 7 nucleotides align to TRBD1. The CDR3 totals 14 residues. J lost 2 bases, V lost 8 bases, and 6 bases had no gene match. The germline V gene encodes CDR1 LNHDA and CDR2 SQIVND (reference sequence). Using reference TRBV19 and TRBJ1-3 for the parts outside the CDR3, the full variable domain is DGGITQSPKYLFRKEGQNVTLSCEQNLNHDAMYWYRQDPGQGLRLIYYSQIVNDFQKGDIAEGYSVSREKKESFPLTVTSAQKNPTAFYLCASRRDSAGNTIYFGEGSWLTVV.

The chain is built from TRBV28 and TRBJ1-2; no firm D call. Trimming removed 7 bases at V and 8 bases at J, with 17 bases between. The CDR3 spans 13 residues. Germline V lookup: CDR1 MDHEN, CDR2 SYDVKM. This chain's CDR3 is CASTLRRVGGYTF. The CDR3 DNA reads as TGTGCCAGCACCCTGAGGAGGGTAGGAGGCTACACCTTC.